This T cell receptor beta chain was recovered during a study of T cells in Graves' hyperthyroidism and ophthalmopathy. As for the study in general: Sampling of peripheral blood happened at initial diagnosis, prior to any treatment.

This clonotype has a handful of counts. No antigen is known for it. A much larger clone lies one base from this, so it may be a read error. Isolation of PBMCs was performed on around 10 ml fresh peripheral blood. What was amplified from RNA transcripts were TCR beta CDR3 regions. Initially, a first-round RT-PCR of the TCR CDR3 employed the HTBI primer set. TCRdb re-called the multiplex PCR reads through MiXCR, storing one row per CDR3 protein. The sample yields around 290,000 distinct CDR3 sequences, 13% seen once. Per the germline V gene, CDR1 is MDHEN and CDR2 is SYDVKM. With 8 bases clipped from V and 3 bases from J, the junction kept 6 bases outside the gene matches. This CDR3 has 14 amino acids. Whole-study results and caveats: Progression to ophthalmopathy was predicted a median of approximately seven months early. Blood also contained most expanded thyroid clonotypes above 0.001.

The origin of this receptor is a woman in her thirties with Graves' hyperthyroidism that later progressed to Graves' ophthalmopathy. The J gene is TRBJ1-4, the V gene TRBV28; 7 nucleotides agree with TRBD1. Sequenced sample: blood. Here the CDR3 reads CASENRGSNEKLFF. Written as DNA, the CDR3 is TGTGCCAGCGAGAACAGGGGATCTAATGAAAAACTGTTTTTT.